Only a few counts were recorded for the clone carrying this T cell receptor (beta chain). Its specificity is unknown. The germline CDR1 and CDR2 sequences are SGHAT and FQNNGV. This CDR3 is built from 17 residues. Trimming took 0 bases from V and 3 from J; bases not matched to a gene: 6. The data stem from a study of response to subunit inactivated influenza vaccine. Study conclusions and caveats: Authors proposed each seasonal influenza vaccination draws in few new T cells.

MiXCR, run by TCRdb on the RT-PCR reads, gives a single entry per CDR3 protein. The data hold hundreds of thousands of distinct CDR3 sequences, with around 14% observed a single time. This clonotype originated in a man aged 45-65 years who received an inactivated influenza vaccine. The specimen was PBMCs from blood, collected 14 to 15 days before vaccination. The chain has TRBV11-2 and TRBJ2-7; 12 positions agree with TRBD2. Written as DNA, the CDR3 is TGTGCCAGCAGCTTAGACTCCCTAGCGGGAGGGAACTACGAGCAGTACTTC. Translation gives CASSLDSLAGGNYEQYF.